Detailed here is one T cell receptor (beta chain). Trimming cost V 5 bases and J 7 bases; bases outside gene matches: 1. The CDR3 consists of 11 residues. Germline-derived CDR1 and CDR2 are MNHEY and SVGAGI. As handled by the study authors: Scientists estimated how many nucleated cells there were by amplifying reference gene primers. Only in-frame clones appear in the TCRdb table, and some are missing; sequencing was by immunoSEQ multiplex PCR. V, J and clone size derive from that table, while D and trimming were established from the DNA sequence. The table lists around 300,000 clones, just under 90% of them singletons. Donors in Cohort 3 who had recovered were those with two negative PCRs, healthcare professional clearance, or resolution of their symptoms. The data stem from a study of blood T cell repertoires in COVID-19.

The origin of this receptor is a woman aged 25 to 39 who had recovered from COVID-19. The chain has TRBV6-5 and TRBJ1-2, with TRBD1 identical over 7 bases. Material for sequencing was PBMCs or T cells enriched from blood (not recorded which). CDR3 nucleotides: TGTGCCAGCAGTAACAGGGGTGGCTACACCTTC. Encoded protein: CASSNRGGYTF.